These 26 T cell receptor beta chains originate from one sample sequenced in a study of shared clonotypes between healthy human individuals. Here immunoSEQ multiplex PCR was the method, and the copy in TCRdb shows in-frame clones only, minus some. The data show over a million clones, more than 75% seen once. The sequencing sample was made of memory CD4+ T cells from PBMCs. Subset noted: CD45RA-negative fraction. The source is a man between 18 and 29 years old in good health. Some clones in this sample may be carry-over from other donors' samples.

This clone was seen just once. This rearrangement joins TRBV11-3 to TRBJ2-1, with TRBD2 as a possible D gene (6 bases). CDR3 length equals 13 residues. V was shortened by 4 bases and J by 9 bases, with 13 bases between the two germline ends. Germline V gives CDR1 SGHNT, CDR2 YENEEA. In DNA form, the CDR3 reads TGTGCCAGCAGCTCGGGGGTTATGGGTGAGCAGTTCTTC. Protein sequence: CASSSGVMGEQFF. Using reference TRBV11-3 and TRBJ2-1 for the parts outside the CDR3, the full variable domain is EAGVVQSPRYKIIEKKQPVAFWCNPISGHNTLYWYLQNLGQGPELLIRYENEEAVDDSQLPKDRFSAERLKGVDSTLKIQPAELGDSAVYLCASSSGVMGEQFFGPGTRLTVL.

This clone appeared a single time. The chain recombines TRBV12-5 with TRBJ1-1; TRBD1 matches 7 bases. This CDR3 has 17 amino acids. Germline V gene data show CDR1 as LGHNT and CDR2 as FRNRAP. J lost 1 base, V lost 4 bases, and 12 bases had no gene match. CDR3 nucleotides: TGTGCTAGTGGTTATACAGGGGACGGACGGGAGAACACTGAAGCTTTCTTT. This codes for CASGYTGDGRENTEAFF.

About this clone itself: Germline is not matched at one junction end, which may reflect a read error. V is TRBV11-2 and J is TRBJ2-3; 8 nucleotides match TRBD2. This CDR3 spans 14 amino acids. Looked up from germline, CDR1 is SGHAT and CDR2 is FQNNGV. In DNA form, the CDR3 reads TGTGCCAGCAGCTTTTTGCGGGAGGCAGATACGCGGTATTTT. The encoded protein is CASSFLREADTRYF.

The V gene is TRBV18, the J gene TRBJ2-1; D may correspond to TRBD1 or TRBD2 (5 bases each). Trimming shortened V by 6 bases and J by 6 bases, and 18 bases separated the two germline ends. Germline-derived CDR1 and CDR2 are KGHSH and LQKENI. The CDR3 has 15 amino acids. CDR3 loop: CASSPYRDLGNEQFF. DNA for the CDR3: TGTGCCAGCTCGCCCTACCGGGACCTCGGCAATGAGCAGTTCTTC.

The chain joins TRBV5-4 to TRBJ2-7, with 7 bases identical to TRBD2. The CDR3 length is 14 residues. Germline values: CDR1 SGHNT, CDR2 YYREEE (reference sequence). The V and J ends lost 4 bases and 4 bases, in that order; junction bases with no gene match: 8. The CDR3 region has the DNA TGTGCCAGCAGCCAGCGGGACTTACCATACGAGCAGTACTTC. It is translated as CASSQRDLPYEQYF.

This clone was counted a single time. The chain joins TRBV28 to TRBJ2-7; 9 positions match TRBD2. The CDR3 consists of 15 residues. The J segment lost 7 bases and the V segment lost 6 bases, leaving 13 bases of the junction unmatched. Germline V lookup: CDR1 MDHEN, CDR2 SYDVKM. The CDR3 sequence is CASSSLAGGPNEQYF. In nucleotides, the CDR3 is TGTGCCAGCAGCTCTTTGGCGGGAGGGCCGAATGAGCAGTACTTC.

CDR3 in amino acids: CSVERSTSGGNEQFF. The CDR3, as DNA: TGCAGCGTTGAACGGTCGACTAGCGGGGGCAATGAGCAGTTCTTC. The chain carries TRBV29-1 and TRBJ2-1, with 12 bases lining up with TRBD2. J lost 6 bases, V lost 2 bases, and 5 bases had no gene match. CDR1 and CDR2 from the germline V gene are SQVTM and ANQGSEA. The CDR3 has 15 residues.

This clone was seen a single time. This chain connects TRBV4-3 to TRBJ2-5, with D possibly matching TRBD2 (6 bases). The DNA matches TRBJ2-7 better at its end, which makes the J call doubtful. The CDR3 has 13 amino acids. Germline V gives CDR1 LGHNA, CDR2 YSLEER. CDR3 in amino acids: CASSHTSSYEQYF. CDR3 coding DNA: TGCGCCAGCAGCCATACTAGCAGCTACGAGCAGTACTTC.

The chain employs TRBV5-1 and TRBJ2-5; TRBD2 matches 8 bases. The CDR3 consists of 16 residues. The germline V gene has CDR1 SGHRS and CDR2 YFSETQ. V lost 0 bases, J lost 4 bases, and 8 bases stayed unmatched. The CDR3 sequence is CASSLAAGGGRETQYF. DNA of the CDR3: TGCGCCAGCAGCTTGGCGGCGGGAGGTGGACGAGAGACCCAGTACTTC. Combining the CDR3 with reference TRBV5-1 and TRBJ2-5 gives the whole variable domain KAGVTQTPRYLIKTRGQQVTLSCSPISGHRSVSWYQQTPGQGLQFLFEYFSETQRNKGNFPGRFSGRQFSNSRSEMNVSTLELGDSALYLCASSLAAGGGRETQYFGPGTRLLVL.

The V gene is TRBV10-3, the J gene TRBJ2-3, with D unresolved. V lost 1 base, J lost 4 bases, and 3 bases lay in between. The CDR3 runs 12 residues. CDR1 ENHRY and CDR2 SYGVKD come from the germline V gene. For the CDR3, the DNA is TGTGCCATCAGTGAGTGGCCAGATACGCAGTATTTT. This translates into CAISEWPDTQYF.

The chain recombines TRBV7-8 with TRBJ2-2, with 10 bases that match TRBD2. Unmatched junction bases numbered 9, after V lost 1 base and J lost 13 bases. There are 15 residues in the CDR3. Germline V gene lookup returns CDR1 SGHVS and CDR2 FQNEAQ. The CDR3 nucleotides are TGTGCCAGCAGCTTAGATCCAGCGGGAGGGCCGGGGCTGTTTTTT. Protein product: CASSLDPAGGPGLFF.

The chain links TRBV5-1 to TRBJ2-1; 10 bases are shared with TRBD2. CDR1 SGHRS and CDR2 YFSETQ come from the germline V gene. The CDR3 has 14 residues. With 2 bases clipped from V and 9 bases from J, the junction kept 5 bases outside the gene matches. CDR3 sequence (DNA): TGCGCCAGCAGCTTTACTAGCGGGACGTTTGAGCAGTTCTTC. It translates to CASSFTSGTFEQFF.

The chain uses TRBV9 and TRBJ1-1, with D possibly matching TRBD1 (5 bases). The CDR3 spans 15 residues. V lost 4 bases to trimming and J lost 3 bases, with 16 bases between them. Germline assignment: CDR1 SGDLS and CDR2 YYNGEE. CDR3 region: CASSPTLGRDTEAFF. The CDR3 nucleotides read TGTGCCAGCAGCCCAACATTGGGGCGCGACACTGAAGCTTTCTTT.

Of note for this clone: A much larger clone differs from this one at a single base, so this may be a read error. The gene calls are TRBV30 and TRBJ2-5; the D is unclear. The V end was cut by 0 bases, the J end by 1 base, with 12 bases between. The germline V gene encodes CDR1 GTSNPN and CDR2 SVGIG (reference sequence). The CDR3 sequence is 15 residues long. CDR3 protein: CAWSVLRHGQETQYF. CDR3 bases: TGTGCCTGGAGTGTACTCAGACACGGCCAAGAGACCCAGTACTTC. Full variable domain (rest looked up from reference TRBV30 and TRBJ2-5): SQTIHQWPATLVQPVGSPLSLECTVEGTSNPNLYWYRQAAGRGLQLLFYSVGIGQISSEVPQNLSASRPQDRQFILSSKKLLLSDSGFYLCAWSVLRHGQETQYFGPGTRLLVL.

This clone was seen a handful of times. The rearrangement joins TRBV7-8 to TRBJ1-2; weak D call: TRBD1 (6 bases). V was clipped by 1 base and J by 8 bases, with 11 bases between them. Germline V gene data show CDR1 as SGHVS and CDR2 as FQNEAQ. This CDR3 region has 13 residues. The CDR3 nucleotides read TGTGCCAGCAGCTTAGGACAGGCAAACGGCTACACCTTC. Translating it yields CASSLGQANGYTF.

Here the CDR3 reads CASSPTGGKIAGANVLTF. As DNA, the CDR3 is TGTGCCAGTAGTCCCACAGGGGGCAAGATCGCTGGGGCCAACGTCCTGACTTTC. V is TRBV19 and J is TRBJ2-6, with 9 bases that match TRBD1. CDR1 is LNHDA and CDR2 is SQIVND in the germline V gene (reference sequence). Unmatched junction bases numbered 10, after V lost 5 bases and J lost 2 bases. CDR3 length equals 18 residues.

Note on this clone: A much larger clonotype is one base distant, so this may be a read error. The same CDR3 also results from other DNA sequences found in this sample. CDR3 sequence: CASSQDRVGGRDTQYF. The CDR3 nucleotides are TGTGCCAGCAGCCAGGATAGGGTCGGCGGGAGGGATACGCAGTATTTT. The chain joins TRBV4-2 to TRBJ2-3; TRBD2 aligns across 8 bases. The V segment lost 3 bases and the J segment 6 bases; nucleotides outside the gene matches: 11. The CDR3 runs 16 residues. Germline V gives CDR1 LGHNA, CDR2 YNFKEQ.

The J gene is TRBJ1-1, the V gene TRBV2; 7 nucleotides line up with TRBD1. Losses at the gene ends were 4 bases for V and 3 bases for J; bases not matched to a gene: 2. The CDR3 runs to 13 residues. In germline, CDR1 is SNHLY, CDR2 FYNNEI. The CDR3 loop reads CASSGQGHTEAFF. The CDR3 DNA is TGTGCCAGCAGTGGACAGGGTCACACTGAAGCTTTCTTT.

V is TRBV7-3 and J is TRBJ2-1; 7 positions match TRBD2. The CDR3 sequence is 16 residues long. Germline V gives CDR1 SGHTA, CDR2 FQGTGA. The trim removed 0 bases at V and 2 bases at J, leaving 4 bases unmatched. CDR3 nucleotide sequence: TGTGCCAGCAGCTTAACGGGTCTAGCGGCCTACAATGAGCAGTTCTTC. Protein: CASSLTGLAAYNEQFF.

A note on this clone: Other DNA sequences within the sample encode an identical CDR3. The chain combines TRBV5-4 with TRBJ2-3; a possible D gene is TRBD1 (5 bases). Germline V gene lookup returns CDR1 SGHNT and CDR2 YYREEE (reference sequence). The germline V and J ends were trimmed by 0 bases and 6 bases, with 5 bases remaining between them. CDR3 length equals 12 residues. In DNA, the CDR3 is TGTGCCAGCAGCTTGGAGGGGGATACGCAGTATTTT. Its translation is CASSLEGDTQYF.

The J gene is TRBJ2-3, the V gene TRBV7-3, with D perhaps TRBD2 (6 bases). Trimming stripped 5 bases from V and 5 bases from J, with 14 bases between. The CDR3 is made up of 14 amino acids. Germline-derived CDR1 and CDR2 are SGHTA and FQGTGA. The CDR3 protein is CASSPVAAGDTQYF. Here the CDR3 DNA reads TGTGCCAGCAGCCCTGTGGCAGCGGGAGATACGCAGTATTTT.

The table lists this clone with many counts. The same CDR3 is also encoded by other DNA sequences in this sample. J is TRBJ2-4 and V is TRBV5-1; a weak D match, TRBD2 (5 bases). Trimming shortened V by 4 bases and J by 6 bases, and 17 bases separated the two germline ends. This CDR3 has 15 residues. Germline assignment: CDR1 SGHRS and CDR2 YFSETQ. This CDR3 is CASSLEGQPGNIQYF. CDR3 nucleotides: TGCGCCAGCAGCCTAGAGGGCCAACCCGGAAACATTCAGTACTTC.

The CDR3 region has the DNA TGTGCCAGCAGCCGGGACGACGGGGGTAATCAGCCCCAGCATTTT. Residues: CASSRDDGGNQPQHF. The chain links TRBV2 to TRBJ1-5; D is possibly TRBD1 (5 bases). This CDR3 has 15 amino acids. Per the germline V gene, CDR1 is SNHLY and CDR2 is FYNNEI. The V and J ends lost 6 bases and 4 bases respectively, with 16 bases between them.

The genes are TRBV5-1 and TRBJ1-2, with D perhaps TRBD1 (6 bases). The V end was cut by 3 bases, the J end by 2 bases, with 11 bases between. The CDR3 is made up of 14 amino acids. The germline V gene encodes CDR1 SGHRS and CDR2 YFSETQ. The CDR3 spells CASSSLQGNYGYTF. The CDR3 coding sequence is TGCGCCAGCAGCTCCCTACAGGGAAACTATGGCTACACCTTC.

This chain connects TRBV7-9 to TRBJ2-7, with 8 bases identical to TRBD1. The CDR3 covers 16 residues. From germline, CDR1 is SEHNR and CDR2 FQNEAQ (reference sequence). J gave up 5 bases and V 4 bases, and 13 bases lay outside the gene matches. CDR3 nucleotide sequence: TGTGCCAGCAGCTCAAGTGGGACAGGAAGACGGAACGAGCAGTACTTC. Its translation is CASSSSGTGRRNEQYF.

The genes are TRBV30 and TRBJ1-3; D may be TRBD1 (6 bases). Trimming shortened V by 2 bases and J by 4 bases, and 12 bases separated the two germline ends. Per the germline V gene, CDR1 is GTSNPN and CDR2 is SVGIG (reference sequence). The CDR3 has 14 amino acids. In nucleotides, the CDR3 is TGTGCCTGGAGTAGCGGGGGGCAGGGAAACACCATATATTTT. It specifies CAWSSGGQGNTIYF.